A selection of T cell receptor beta chains follows, all from one sample in a study of technical replicates of blood from a few donors. The data were produced by immunoSEQ multiplex PCR, yet TCRdb's version contains in-frame clones alone and is incomplete. Among about 84,000 clones listed, around 97% were seen once. The sequenced sample was T cells isolated from PBMCs. The receptor set was obtained from a human donor in good health. Both conserved end residues are part of each CDR3. The D gene is left open where the match is weak. Clone size is stated in some rows and not others, as once, few, many or a class when expanded.

NA,TRBJ1-3,NA,TRBV6-1,TGTGCCAGCAGTGAAGCCCTCTCTGGAAACACCATATATTTT,CASSEALSGNTIYF
NA,TRBJ2-7,TRBD2,TRBV27,TGTGCCAGCAGTTTATCGGGGACAGGGGGATGGACTAGCGGGAGATACGAGCAGTACTTC,CASSLSGTGGWTSGRYEQYF
NA,TRBJ1-2,TRBD1,TRBV4-1,TGCGCCAGCAGCCAGCCGGGACAGGCTTCAGGCTACACCTTC,CASSQPGQASGYTF
NA,TRBJ2-3,NA,TRBV14,TGTGCCAGCAGCCATGGCGGGGGCGCCGGGACAGATACGCAGTATTTT,CASSHGGGAGTDTQYF
NA,TRBJ1-5,NA,TRBV19,TGTGCCAGTAGTATAGACCGGGTTACCAATCAGCCCCAGCATTTT,CASSIDRVTNQPQHF
NA,TRBJ2-1,TRBD2,TRBV11-2,TGTGCCAGCAGTTTAGCTAGCGGGAGGGTCTCCTACAATGAGCAGTTCTTC,CASSLASGRVSYNEQFF
few,TRBJ2-7,TRBD1,TRBV30,TGTGCCTGGAGGGGGGACAGGTTCTACGAGCAGTACTTC,CAWRGDRFYEQYF
NA,TRBJ2-1,NA,TRBV11-3,TGTGCCAGCAGCGCACAGGGATCCTACAATGAGCAGTTCTTC,CASSAQGSYNEQFF
NA,TRBJ2-5,TRBD2,TRBV14,TGTGCCAGCCGGGGCGGGGGAGAGACCCAGTACTTC,CASRGGGETQYF
NA,TRBJ2-5,TRBD2,TRBV5-1,TGCGCCAGCAGCCCTTGGACTAGCGGGGCTCAAGAGACCCAGTACTTC,CASSPWTSGAQETQYF
once,TRBJ2-2,NA,TRBV5-1,TGCGCCAGCAGCCAGTACGTGTCGAACACCGGGGAGCTGTTTTTT,CASSQYVSNTGELFF
NA,TRBJ1-1,NA,TRBV27,TGTGCCAGCAGTCCCTCCGACAGGTGGAACACTGAAGCTTTCTTT,CASSPSDRWNTEAFF
NA,TRBJ1-4,NA,TRBV6-6,TGTGCCAGCGGGCAGTATAATGAAAAACTGTTTTTT,CASGQYNEKLFF
NA,TRBJ1-2,NA,TRBV19,TGTGCCAGTAGTATTTTGGACACACGGAACTCTAACTATGGCTACACCTTC,CASSILDTRNSNYGYTF
NA,TRBJ2-1,TRBD1,TRBV13,TGTGCCAGCAGCTTTCCCCCGGGACAGGGGAACACTTACGGTTACAATGAGCAGTTCTTC,CASSFPPGQGNTYGYNEQFF
NA,TRBJ2-7,NA,TRBV28,TGTGCCAGCAGTTTGACACAAGAGCAGTACTTC,CASSLTQEQYF
NA,TRBJ2-2,NA,TRBV7-9,TGTGCCAGCAGCCACAACCGAGGGGAGCTGTTTTTT,CASSHNRGELFF
NA,TRBJ2-1,TRBD2,TRBV2,TGTGCCAGCAGTGACGGAGCGGGAGGGCCCAATGAGCAGTTCTTC,CASSDGAGGPNEQFF
NA,TRBJ2-3,NA,TRBV13,TGTGCCAGCAGCCGTACACAGGCCACAGATACGCAGTATTTT,CASSRTQATDTQYF
NA,TRBJ2-3,NA,TRBV10-1,TGCGCCAGCAGTGAGTCTCCTAGCCCTGGAGATACGCAGTATTTT,CASSESPSPGDTQYF
NA,TRBJ1-2,NA,TRBV11-3,TGTGCCAGCAGCTTAGACAGTGTAAGCTACACCTTC,CASSLDSVSYTF
NA,TRBJ1-1,NA,TRBV30,TGTGCCTGGAGTGAACAGGCGGCCACTGAAGCTTTCTTT,CAWSEQAATEAFF
NA,TRBJ1-4,NA,TRBV11-2,TGTGCCAGCAGGAAAAGCCGGGGGTCGGCAACTAATGAAAAACTGTTTTTT,CASRKSRGSATNEKLFF
NA,TRBJ2-2,TRBD2,TRBV6-4,TGTGCCAGCAGTCAATCCGGGACTAGCGGGACCGGGGAGCTGTTTTTT,CASSQSGTSGTGELFF
NA,TRBJ2-2,TRBD1,TRBV30,TGTGCCTGGAGCTTTGGGACAGGCTCGAACACCGGGGAGCTGTTTTTT,CAWSFGTGSNTGELFF
NA,TRBJ1-6,TRBD1,TRBV4-1,TGCGCCAGCAGCCAAACAGGGGAGAGCTCACCCCTCCACTTT,CASSQTGESSPLHF
NA,TRBJ2-7,TRBD1,TRBV5-1,TGCGCCAGCTGGTCGGGGGACAGGCTCTACGAGCAGTACTTC,CASWSGDRLYEQYF
NA,TRBJ2-1,NA,TRBV28,TGTGCCAGCAAACCCGGCGGTAGCTCCTACAATGAGCAGTTCTTC,CASKPGGSSYNEQFF
NA,TRBJ1-1,NA,TRBV6-1,TGTGCCAGCAGTGAAGGGAGGTTGACTGAAGCTTTCTTT,CASSEGRLTEAFF
NA,TRBJ2-7,NA,TRBV15,TGTGCCACCGGCCGGACACTACAGTACGAGCAGTACTTC,CATGRTLQYEQYF
NA,TRBJ1-1,NA,TRBV2,TGTGCCAGCAGCGGTACTTTGGTCGGGGACACTGAAGCTTTCTTT,CASSGTLVGDTEAFF
once,TRBJ2-1,TRBD2,TRBV30,TGTGCCTGGTCGGGGGGGAATGAGCAGTTCTTC,CAWSGGNEQFF
NA,TRBJ2-7,NA,TRBV29-1,TGCAGCGTTGTAACCGGCCAGGGGCGATACAACTCCTACGAGCAGTACTTC,CSVVTGQGRYNSYEQYF
NA,TRBJ2-1,TRBD1,TRBV5-4,TGTGCCAGCAGCTTGTACGTCAGGGGGCTCGGTGAGCAGTTCTTC,CASSLYVRGLGEQFF
NA,TRBJ1-3,NA,TRBV6-1,TGTGCCAGCAAAAGGGGCTACACCATATATTTT,CASKRGYTIYF
NA,TRBJ2-5,NA,TRBV5-6,TGTGCCAGCAGCTTGGCTTCCAGACAAGAGACCCAGTACTTC,CASSLASRQETQYF
NA,TRBJ2-7,TRBD1,TRBV2,TGTGCCAGCAGTTCGCGGACAGGGTTGGACGAGCAGTACTTC,CASSSRTGLDEQYF
NA,TRBJ1-1,NA,TRBV2,TGTGCCAGCAGGTGGACGCAGGGCACTGAAGCTTTCTTT,CASRWTQGTEAFF
once,TRBJ2-4,TRBD1,TRBV12-5,TGTGCTAGTGGTAACCGACCGGGGGGACAGGGATTCATTCAGTACTTC,CASGNRPGGQGFIQYF
NA,TRBJ1-5,TRBD1,TRBV6-5,TGTGCCAGCAGTTACGCGGGACAGCCTAATCAGCCCCAGCATTTT,CASSYAGQPNQPQHF
NA,TRBJ2-1,TRBD2,TRBV25-1,TGTGCCAGCAGTTCATGGACTAGCGGGTCGGTCGATGAGCAGTTCTTC,CASSSWTSGSVDEQFF
NA,TRBJ1-1,NA,TRBV15,TGTGCCATCAGCAGAGGGGCGTCCGCCACTGAAGCTTTCTTT,CAISRGASATEAFF
once,TRBJ2-7,TRBD1,TRBV4-2,TGTGCCAGCAGCCAAGGGACAGGGAAATCCTACGAGCAGTACTTC,CASSQGTGKSYEQYF
NA,TRBJ1-1,NA,TRBV6-1,TGTGCCAGCAGTGAAGAGGTCAGGTACACTGAAGCTTTCTTT,CASSEEVRYTEAFF
NA,TRBJ1-1,NA,TRBV6-5,TGTGCCAGCAGTTCCAAACAGAGGAACACTGAAGCTTTCTTT,CASSSKQRNTEAFF
NA,TRBJ2-7,TRBD2,TRBV28,TGTGCCAGCATGGCCAGATGGGGCGGGAGGGCCTACGAGCAGTACTTC,CASMARWGGRAYEQYF
NA,TRBJ2-7,NA,TRBV6-1,TGTGCCAGCAGTGAAGTTGGCCCAGGCTACGAGCAGTACTTC,CASSEVGPGYEQYF
NA,TRBJ2-7,TRBD1,TRBV6-5,TGTGCCAGCAGTTCGGGACAGGGGGCGTGGGAGCAGTACTTC,CASSSGQGAWEQYF
NA,TRBJ2-5,NA,TRBV28,TGTGCCAGCAGTTTAGGGGCAGGGGGGTCGGAGACCCAGTACTTC,CASSLGAGGSETQYF
NA,TRBJ2-3,TRBD1,TRBV7-3,TGTGCCAGCAGCTCGGGACAGGGCACAGATACGCAGTATTTT,CASSSGQGTDTQYF